This TCR beta chain was sequenced in a study of shared clonotypes between healthy human individuals. Germline V gives CDR1 KGHSH, CDR2 LQKENI. This CDR3 has 17 amino acids. V lost 6 bases and J 0 bases, leaving 20 bases between the germline ends. Every immunoSEQ plate was one replicate of a subset's evenly spread DNA. Libraries were prepared by immunoSEQ multiplex PCR; TCRdb keeps only in-frame clonotypes and omits some of them. The table has about 2.3 million clones, approximately 93% seen once. This clonotype was obtained from a man aged 18 to 29 in good health. Some clones in this sample may be carry-over from other donors' samples. The gene calls are TRBV18 and TRBJ1-2, with a weak D call TRBD1 (5 bases). Sequenced: naive CD4+ T cells from PBMCs. Subset specified: CD45RA+ positively selected. Written as DNA, the CDR3 is TGTGCCAGCTCGTCCGGGACGGCAAATCGGGCTAACTATGGCTACACCTTC. Translating it yields CASSSGTANRANYGYTF.